Listed below are T cell receptor beta chains from one sample, sequenced in a study of radiotherapy plus CTLA-4 blockade in lung cancer. Measured with immunoSEQ multiplex PCR; TCRdb has only the in-frame clones, and not every one. The sample has more than 55,000 clones; over 65% are singletons. This material consisted of peripheral blood, taken from a patient treated with radiotherapy plus ipilimumab. These receptors were taken from a human donor with non-small cell lung cancer who had a partial response to radiotherapy plus ipilimumab. Each CDR3 is given with its conserved first and last residue. The order of the fields is J gene, V gene, clone size, D gene, CDR3 DNA, CDR3 protein. A D gene is named only where the DNA matches it firmly. Rows may omit the clone size; those that give it use once, few, many or a size class.

J gene: TRBJ1-5; V gene: TRBV18; clone size: NA; D gene: NA; CDR3 DNA: TGTGCCAGCTCACCACCGGGCAGAAATAGCAATCAGCCCCAGCATTTT; CDR3 protein: CASSPPGRNSNQPQHF
J gene: TRBJ1-5; V gene: TRBV6-1; clone size: NA; D gene: NA; CDR3 DNA: TGTGCCAGCACGCTCGGACAAGATAGCAATCAGCCCCAGCATTTT; CDR3 protein: CASTLGQDSNQPQHF
J gene: TRBJ2-5; V gene: TRBV6-5; clone size: NA; D gene: TRBD1; CDR3 DNA: TGTGCCAGCAGTCACGGACAGGGGAGTGAGACCCAGTACTTC; CDR3 protein: CASSHGQGSETQYF
J gene: TRBJ2-6; V gene: TRBV7-9; clone size: NA; D gene: NA; CDR3 DNA: TGTGCCAGCAGCTTGAGGGAGTCTGGGGCCAACGTCCTGACTTTC; CDR3 protein: CASSLRESGANVLTF
J gene: TRBJ2-7; V gene: TRBV19; clone size: NA; D gene: TRBD1; CDR3 DNA: TGTGCCAGTAGTTACAGACAGGGCTACGAGCAGTACTTC; CDR3 protein: CASSYRQGYEQYF
J gene: TRBJ2-7; V gene: TRBV19; clone size: NA; D gene: NA; CDR3 DNA: TGTGCCAGTAGTATTGGGGAGGTATACGAGCAGTACTTC; CDR3 protein: CASSIGEVYEQYF
J gene: TRBJ2-1; V gene: TRBV13; clone size: NA; D gene: TRBD2; CDR3 DNA: TGTGCCAGCAGATGGGGTAGCGGGGGCTCCTACAATGAGCAGTTCTTC; CDR3 protein: CASRWGSGGSYNEQFF
J gene: TRBJ2-5; V gene: TRBV4-2; clone size: few; D gene: TRBD2; CDR3 DNA: TGTGCCAGCAGCCGAAGGACTAGCGGGGAAGAGACCCAGTACTTC; CDR3 protein: CASSRRTSGEETQYF
J gene: TRBJ2-7; V gene: TRBV4-2; clone size: NA; D gene: TRBD2; CDR3 DNA: TGTGCCAGCAGCCAAGATCTGGGGGGGACCCCCTACGAGCAGTACTTC; CDR3 protein: CASSQDLGGTPYEQYF
J gene: TRBJ1-6; V gene: TRBV7-3; clone size: NA; D gene: TRBD1; CDR3 DNA: TGTGCCAGCAGCTCACAGGGGCCCCCCAATTCACCCCTCCACTTT; CDR3 protein: CASSSQGPPNSPLHF